These 19 T cell receptor beta chains came from one sample sequenced in a study of long-term antiretroviral therapy in people with HIV. At survey level, the immunoSEQ assay was run in its v3.0 version. The repertoire was sequenced with immunoSEQ multiplex PCR; TCRdb's copy has only in-frame clones and lacks some. Of 25,000 to 35,000 clones listed, roughly 88% are singletons. The input for sequencing was unsorted PBMCs, taken 0.8 years before starting antiretroviral therapy. The receptor source for this set is a man younger than 30 with HIV.

This chain connects TRBV15 to TRBJ2-3; TRBD1 might be the D (5 bases). Germline V gene sequence: CDR1 LNHNV, CDR2 YYDKDF (reference sequence). The CDR3 runs to 15 residues. Trimming took 1 base from V and 3 from J, leaving 11 bases between them. CDR3 coding DNA: TGTGCCACCAGCAGAGGGGGCCTGGGGACAGATACGCAGTATTTT. Its translation is CATSRGGLGTDTQYF. Drawing the rest from reference TRBV15 and TRBJ2-3, the complete variable domain is DAMVIQNPRYQVTQFGKPVTLSCSQTLNHNVMYWYQQKSSQAPKLLFHYYDKDFNNEADTPDNFQSRRPNTSFCFLDIRSPGLGDTAMYLCATSRGGLGTDTQYFGPGTRLTVL.

This chain connects TRBV9 to TRBJ1-2; D is unclear. CDR1 is SGDLS, CDR2 YYNGEE, per germline. V was trimmed by 2 bases and J by 2 bases, leaving 10 bases between them. The CDR3 consists of 14 residues. This CDR3 is CASSVRQENYGYTF. The CDR3 DNA is TGTGCCAGCAGCGTCCGTCAGGAGAACTATGGCTACACCTTC.

The chain links TRBV27 to TRBJ1-2; 7 bases are a match to TRBD1. V dropped 2 bases and J dropped 2; count of bases not matched to a gene: 8. The CDR3 is 16 amino acids. Germline lookup yields CDR1 MNHEY and CDR2 SMNVEV (reference sequence). CDR3 region: CASSLGGGAGNYGYTF. The CDR3 DNA reads TGTGCCAGCAGTTTAGGAGGGGGCGCAGGGAACTATGGCTACACCTTC.

V is TRBV4-1 and J is TRBJ2-5; TRBD2 matches at 13 bases. There are 17 residues in the CDR3. Germline CDR1 is MGHRA and CDR2 is YSYEKL. V lost 3 bases and J lost 4; bases outside the gene matches: 8. The CDR3 nucleotides are TGCGCCAGCAGCCAGACTAGCGGGGGGCCCCAGAGAGAGACCCAGTACTTC. Protein product: CASSQTSGGPQRETQYF.

The chain uses TRBV6-5 and TRBJ1-2, with 8 bases fitting TRBD1. CDR1 MNHEY and CDR2 SVGAGI come from the germline V gene. The CDR3 contains 13 residues. V shed 4 bases and J 5 bases; nucleotides not matched to a gene: 3. CDR3 protein: CASSWDRIYGYTF. In DNA, the CDR3 is TGTGCCAGCAGTTGGGACAGGATTTATGGCTACACCTTC.

CDR3 DNA sequence: TGCGCCAGCAGTGGGGCGGAAAGGGGGGTGGAGACCCAGTACTTC. Translating it yields CASSGAERGVETQYF. The chain couples TRBV10-2 to TRBJ2-5; D may match TRBD1 or TRBD2 (6 bases each). CDR3 length: 15 amino acids. Germline V lookup: CDR1 WSHSY, CDR2 SAAADI. V lost 4 bases, J lost 5 bases, and 17 bases lay in between.

The rearrangement joins TRBV4-3 to TRBJ2-5; D uncertain. V gave up 1 base and J gave up 5 bases, with 8 bases separating them. CDR1 is LGHNA and CDR2 is YSLEER in the germline V gene. The CDR3 covers 13 residues. In DNA, the CDR3 is TGCGCCAGCAGCCAAGTGGTAAGGGAGACCCAGTACTTC. Protein product: CASSQVVRETQYF.

V is TRBV27 and J is TRBJ2-7; D is perhaps TRBD1 (5 bases). The V gene's germline CDR1 is MNHEY and CDR2 SMNVEV (reference sequence). V dropped 8 bases and J dropped 3 bases, with 17 bases sitting between them. The CDR3 consists of 14 residues. The CDR3 here is CASRPYPTGYEQYF. CDR3 in DNA: TGTGCCAGCCGTCCCTACCCCACAGGCTACGAGCAGTACTTC.

The chain employs TRBV29-1 and TRBJ2-1, with D tentatively TRBD1 or TRBD2 (5 bases each). CDR1 and CDR2 from the germline V gene are SQVTM and ANQGSEA. The V gene lost 7 bases and the J gene lost 4 bases, with 20 bases spanning the gap. The CDR3 is 15 residues long. The CDR3 region is CSARTGTDRYNEQFF. CDR3 nucleotides: TGCAGCGCCCGAACCGGGACGGACCGTTACAATGAGCAGTTCTTC.

The chain combines TRBV7-3 with TRBJ2-1; TRBD2 matches 9 bases. V was clipped by 0 bases and J by 6 bases; unmatched bases: 6. From germline, CDR1 is SGHTA and CDR2 FQGTGA. CDR3 length: 16 residues. The CDR3 reads CASSLTTVAGVNEQFF. The DNA of the CDR3 is TGTGCCAGCAGCTTAACGACGGTAGCGGGAGTCAATGAGCAGTTCTTC.

The rearrangement uses TRBV5-1 and TRBJ2-1; TRBD2 matches at 7 bases. The CDR3 length is 19 residues. Germline V gene data show CDR1 as SGHRS and CDR2 as YFSETQ. With V trimmed by 0 bases and J by 1 base, 13 bases remained unmatched. In nucleotides, the CDR3 is TGCGCCAGCAGCTTGGTGCCTAGCGGTGACACCGCTTCCTACAATGAGCAGTTCTTC. Translating gives CASSLVPSGDTASYNEQFF.

The V call is TRBV5-1, the J call TRBJ1-1; the D is unclear. Germline CDR1 reads SGHRS; CDR2 reads YFSETQ. This CDR3 comprises 14 residues. Trimming stripped 4 bases from V and 5 bases from J, with 15 bases between. The CDR3 protein is CASSPRTQETEAFF. The CDR3 DNA follows: TGCGCCAGCAGCCCACGCACCCAAGAGACTGAAGCTTTCTTT. Together with reference TRBV5-1 and TRBJ1-1, the CDR3 gives the full variable domain: KAGVTQTPRYLIKTRGQQVTLSCSPISGHRSVSWYQQTPGQGLQFLFEYFSETQRNKGNFPGRFSGRQFSNSRSEMNVSTLELGDSALYLCASSPRTQETEAFFGQGTRLTVV.

This clone was detected once. This chain connects TRBV19 to TRBJ2-1, with 9 bases fitting TRBD1. The CDR3 length is 13 residues. The trim removed 10 bases at V and 4 bases at J, leaving 5 bases unmatched. CDR1 and CDR2 from the germline V gene are LNHDA and SQIVND (reference sequence). CDR3 region: CATRQGVYNEQFF. The CDR3 DNA sequence: TGTGCCACCAGACAGGGGGTTTACAATGAGCAGTTCTTC. Full variable domain (rest looked up from reference TRBV19 and TRBJ2-1): DGGITQSPKYLFRKEGQNVTLSCEQNLNHDAMYWYRQDPGQGLRLIYYSQIVNDFQKGDIAEGYSVSREKKESFPLTVTSAQKNPTAFYLCATRQGVYNEQFFGPGTRLTVL.

The chain has TRBV27 and TRBJ1-5; D remains unclear. The germline gives CDR1 MNHEY, CDR2 SMNVEV (reference sequence). V was cut by 3 bases and J by 0 bases, with 6 bases left in between. This CDR3 has 14 amino acids. The CDR3 DNA reads as TGTGCCAGCAGTTTCGGGTATAGCAATCAGCCCCAGCATTTT. Residues: CASSFGYSNQPQHF.

V and J are TRBV7-6 and TRBJ2-5; 8 positions match TRBD1. Trimming took 1 base from V and 5 from J; bases not matched to a gene: 9. This CDR3 has 16 residues. Germline loops: CDR1 SGHVS, CDR2 FNYEAQ. CDR3 coding DNA: TGTGCCAGCAGCTTAGTGGGGAGACAGGGGATGGAGACCCAGTACTTC. Protein sequence: CASSLVGRQGMETQYF.

The chain has TRBV4-3 and TRBJ1-2; 7 nucleotides match TRBD1. The length of the CDR3 is 16 residues. The ends lost 1 base at V and 1 base at J; junction bases unmatched: 6. Germline CDR1 is LGHNA and CDR2 is YSLEER. The CDR3 coding sequence is TGCGCCAGCAGCCAAGCGTTCCAGGGGGGTAACTATGGCTACACCTTC. Translation gives CASSQAFQGGNYGYTF.

With respect to this clone: A junction end diverges from the germline sequence, so it may reflect a read error. The rearrangement joins TRBV5-1 to TRBJ1-3; D might be TRBD1 (5 bases). CDR3 size: 16 residues. Germline CDR1 and CDR2: SGHRS and YFSETQ. CDR3 sequence reads: CASRLGPNPSGNTIYF. The CDR3 DNA follows: TGCGCCAGCAGGTTGGGGCCGAACCCCTCTGGAAACACCATATATTTT.

The rearrangement joins TRBV9 to TRBJ2-2, with D perhaps TRBD2 (6 bases). CDR3 size: 13 residues. Trimming took off 3 bases at V and 4 bases at J, with 7 bases between the two ends. CDR1 SGDLS and CDR2 YYNGEE come from the germline V gene. The CDR3 loop reads CASSDGGTGELFF. The CDR3 nucleotides read TGTGCCAGCAGCGACGGGGGCACCGGGGAGCTGTTTTTT.

This clone turned up a few times. The V call is TRBV7-2, the J call TRBJ2-1, with 14 bases that match TRBD2. The germline gives CDR1 SGHTA, CDR2 FQGNSA. V lost 5 bases and J lost 7; bases outside the gene matches: 4. This CDR3 is built from 15 residues. CDR3 coding DNA: TGTGCCAGCAGCACGGGACTAGCGGGAGTTAATGAGCAGTTCTTC. Protein product: CASSTGLAGVNEQFF.